This section outlines one T cell receptor beta chain sequence together with its context. Antigen: not known. The data derive from a study of T-cell reconstitution after alpha-beta-depleted transplantation in children. Overall study findings and caveats: Several hundred expanded graft clones reportedly supplied alpha-beta T cells about two months after transplant. Diversity and T-cell counts at one year after transplant derived mostly from new T cells. In some patients, recipient T cells and intrathymic progenitors surviving conditioning explained high day-60 diversity.

Germline CDR1 ENHRY, CDR2 SYGVKD. The V and J ends lost 4 bases and 1 base, in that order; junction bases with no gene match: 2. The CDR3 extends over 16 amino acids. Library preparation (for TCRbeta) was performed with unique molecular identifiers. TCRdb fed the PCR reads into MiXCR, producing one record per CDR3 protein. The profile shows some 830,000 distinct CDR3 sequences, 16% of them singletons. The sample in question was PBMCs, mostly from graft donor cells, obtained 360 days after TCRalphabeta/CD19-depleted stem cell transplant. This sequence originates from a male patient younger than 18 who had a stem cell transplant for acute lymphoblastic leukemia, so the T cells may come from the graft donor. The V call is TRBV10-3, the J call TRBJ2-5, with 14 bases matching TRBD2. The CDR3 sequence: CAISAGLAGGQETQYF. CDR3 bases: TGTGCCATCAGTGCAGGACTAGCGGGAGGCCAAGAGACCCAGTACTTC.